Presented here are 18 T cell receptor beta chains from one specimen sequenced in a study of cytomegalovirus exposure and HLA in healthy donors. Generated by immunoSEQ multiplex PCR, the TCRdb table keeps only in-frame clones and is missing some. The sample carries 80,000 to 95,000 clones, roughly 95% recorded once. The specimen was PBMCs. Source of these receptors: a young woman in good health and CMV-seronegative.

This chain connects TRBV15 to TRBJ2-7; weak D call: TRBD1 (6 bases). CDR3 length: 15 residues. Per germline, CDR1 LNHNV and CDR2 YYDKDF (reference sequence). V was clipped by 0 bases and J by 0 bases, with 9 bases between them. The CDR3 here is CATSRDGTSSYEQYF. CDR3 nucleotide sequence: TGTGCCACCAGCAGAGACGGGACAAGCTCCTACGAGCAGTACTTC.

J is TRBJ1-2 and V is TRBV19; 8 nucleotides agree with TRBD1. Germline CDR1 reads LNHDA; CDR2 reads SQIVND (reference sequence). V lost 11 bases and J lost 3; bases outside the gene matches: 8. The CDR3 has 13 amino acids. CDR3: CAVQGDFDYGYTF. DNA for the CDR3: TGTGCCGTACAGGGGGACTTCGACTATGGCTACACCTTC. The variable domain in full, with the rest retrieved from reference TRBV19 and TRBJ1-2, is DGGITQSPKYLFRKEGQNVTLSCEQNLNHDAMYWYRQDPGQGLRLIYYSQIVNDFQKGDIAEGYSVSREKKESFPLTVTSAQKNPTAFYLCAVQGDFDYGYTFGSGTRLTVV.

This chain links TRBV15 with TRBJ2-2; TRBD2 aligns across 7 bases. The CDR3 runs to 15 residues. From germline, CDR1 is LNHNV and CDR2 YYDKDF (reference sequence). The V segment lost 1 base and the J segment 5 bases; nucleotides outside the gene matches: 4. The CDR3 DNA sequence: TGTGCCACCAGCAGAGGGACTAGGGGAACCGGGGAGCTGTTTTTT. Protein sequence: CATSRGTRGTGELFF.

The V call is TRBV6-6, the J call TRBJ2-5; D gene uncertain. The assigned J gene may be wrong: the sequence end matches TRBJ2-7 better. CDR1 is MNHNY, CDR2 SVGAGI, per germline (reference sequence). The CDR3 is 12 amino acids. The CDR3 nucleotides are TGTGCCAGCAGTCAGACCTACTACGAGCAGTACTTC. Encoded protein: CASSQTYYEQYF.

V and J are TRBV7-9 and TRBJ1-6, with D uncertain. Trimming pared 2 bases from V and 8 bases from J, leaving 10 bases between. Germline CDR1 is SEHNR and CDR2 is FQNEAQ (reference sequence). This CDR3 spans 14 amino acids. The CDR3 coding sequence is TGTGCCAGCAGCTTAAACGGTCGTCATTCACCCCTCCACTTT. It codes for CASSLNGRHSPLHF.

This clone showed up just once. The rearrangement links TRBV7-8 to TRBJ2-7; D unresolved. The V gene lost 1 base and the J gene lost 2 bases, with 12 bases spanning the gap. The CDR3 runs to 15 residues. In germline, CDR1 is SGHVS, CDR2 FQNEAQ. The CDR3 DNA sequence: TGTGCCAGCAGCTTAGTAAGGTGGAGAACCTACGAGCAGTACTTC. Its protein is CASSLVRWRTYEQYF.

The chain has TRBV6-6 and TRBJ2-3; the match to TRBD2 covers 7 bases. This CDR3 is built from 15 residues. Germline V gene sequence: CDR1 MNHNY, CDR2 SVGAGI (reference sequence). J lost 2 bases, V lost 5 bases, and 7 bases had no gene match. The CDR3 spells CASSKPSGLTDTQYF. For the CDR3, the DNA is TGTGCCAGCAGTAAGCCTAGCGGCCTCACAGATACGCAGTATTTT.

In this sample, this clone turned up a few times. The chain has TRBV11-2 and TRBJ2-1, with 7 bases identical to TRBD1. Germline loops: CDR1 SGHAT, CDR2 FQNNGV. The CDR3 loop spans 13 amino acids. The V and J ends lost 5 bases and 6 bases, in that order; junction bases with no gene match: 4. CDR3 nucleotide sequence: TGTGCCAGCAGCCCCGGGACAGTCAATGAGCAGTTCTTC. Its protein product is CASSPGTVNEQFF.

V usage is TRBV28 and J usage is TRBJ1-1, with D uncertain. The CDR3 spans 11 residues. Trimming took off 7 bases at V and 4 bases at J, with 7 bases between the two ends. CDR1 is MDHEN, CDR2 SYDVKM, per germline. The CDR3 protein is CASTVGTEAFF. DNA for the CDR3: TGTGCCAGCACGGTCGGCACTGAAGCTTTCTTT.

The gene calls are TRBV7-6 and TRBJ2-5; the match to TRBD2 covers 7 bases. Germline-derived CDR1 and CDR2 are SGHVS and FNYEAQ. There are 17 residues in the CDR3. V lost 4 bases to trimming and J lost 4 bases; unmatched junction nucleotides: 15. Here the CDR3 DNA reads TGTGCCAGCAGCTATACTTGGCGGGAGATAGGGGCAGAGACCCAGTACTTC. It translates to CASSYTWREIGAETQYF.

V gene TRBV9 combines with J gene TRBJ1-1, with 9 bases matching TRBD1. CDR1 is SGDLS and CDR2 is YYNGEE in the germline V gene. With 4 bases clipped from V and 4 bases from J, the junction kept 8 bases outside the gene matches. The CDR3 loop spans 15 amino acids. CDR3 nucleotide sequence: TGTGCCAGCAGCCACACAGGGGGCGTCGTCACTGAAGCTTTCTTT. It codes for CASSHTGGVVTEAFF.

The V and J genes are TRBV27 and TRBJ2-7; 10 nucleotides match TRBD2. J lost 3 bases, V lost 4 bases, and 15 bases had no gene match. The germline V gene encodes CDR1 MNHEY and CDR2 SMNVEV (reference sequence). The CDR3 has 18 amino acids. CDR3 amino acids: CASSSIWTSGRAIYEQYF. CDR3 DNA sequence: TGTGCCAGCAGTTCAATCTGGACAAGCGGGAGGGCCATCTACGAGCAGTACTTC.

The chain links TRBV7-6 to TRBJ1-2; 7 nucleotides align to TRBD1. Germline CDR1 and CDR2: SGHVS and FNYEAQ. This CDR3 spans 13 amino acids. The J segment lost 4 bases and the V segment lost 8 bases, leaving 7 bases of the junction unmatched. The DNA of the CDR3 is TGTGCCAGCGGCACGGGACAGAGCTATGGCTACACCTTC. Residues: CASGTGQSYGYTF.

The CDR3 loop is CATQSPGSREKLFF. In nucleotides, the CDR3 is TGTGCCACCCAGAGCCCAGGTTCTCGAGAAAAACTGTTTTTT. This chain connects TRBV28 to TRBJ1-4; no firm D call. This CDR3 comprises 14 residues. Per the germline V gene, CDR1 is MDHEN and CDR2 is SYDVKM. Deletions cut 10 bases from V and 8 bases from J, with 20 bases between.

The chain has TRBV19 and TRBJ1-6; D possibly corresponds to TRBD1 (5 bases). This CDR3 has 15 residues. The ends were cut back, 7 bases at V and 9 bases at J, with 19 bases in the middle. Germline V gives CDR1 LNHDA, CDR2 SQIVND (reference sequence). The chain's CDR3 is CASTIIGGTSSPLHF. In DNA form, the CDR3 reads TGTGCCAGTACTATCATTGGGGGGACTAGTTCACCCCTCCACTTT. Full variable domain (outside the CDR3, taken from reference TRBV19 and TRBJ1-6): DGGITQSPKYLFRKEGQNVTLSCEQNLNHDAMYWYRQDPGQGLRLIYYSQIVNDFQKGDIAEGYSVSREKKESFPLTVTSAQKNPTAFYLCASTIIGGTSSPLHFGNGTRLTVT.

The genes are TRBV6-5 and TRBJ1-2; 10 nucleotides align to TRBD1. After removal of 2 bases from V and 8 bases from J, the junction contained 8 bases not matched to a gene. CDR3 length: 15 residues. The germline CDR1 and CDR2 sequences are MNHEY and SVGAGI. CDR3 sequence (DNA): TGTGCCAGCAGTTACGGGGACAGGGGAACGGAGGGCTACACCTTC. It codes for CASSYGDRGTEGYTF.

Only one count was recorded for this clone. The chain employs TRBV7-6 and TRBJ2-3, with 9 positions matching TRBD1. J gave up 3 bases and V 5 bases, and 3 bases lay outside the gene matches. This CDR3 has 14 amino acids. Germline V gene lookup returns CDR1 SGHVS and CDR2 FNYEAQ. In nucleotides, the CDR3 is TGTGCCAGCAGCAAGACAGGGGGAACAGATACGCAGTATTTT. As protein: CASSKTGGTDTQYF.

The rearrangement uses TRBV9 and TRBJ2-7; possible D gene TRBD1, 6 bases. Trimming shortened V by 3 bases and J by 3 bases, and 19 bases separated the two germline ends. CDR1 is SGDLS, CDR2 YYNGEE, per germline. CDR3 length: 16 residues. As DNA, the CDR3 is TGTGCCAGCAGCGCGCGACAGGCCGGAACCTTCTACGAGCAGTACTTC. It specifies CASSARQAGTFYEQYF.